The TCR beta chain described here comes from a study of T cells in Graves' hyperthyroidism and ophthalmopathy. V lost 7 bases to trimming and J lost 4 bases, with 25 bases between them. The CDR3 has 16 residues. In germline, CDR1 is SQVTM, CDR2 ANQGSEA. Patients were aged 18 to 65, had disease duration under 2 months, and had newly diagnosed hyperthyroidism. Researchers took RNA transcripts and amplified the TCR beta CDR3 regions from them. The HTBI primer set drove a first-round RT-PCR of the TCR CDR3. TCRdb analysed the multiplex PCR reads with MiXCR anew, one entry per CDR3 protein. The data show some 600,000 distinct CDR3 sequences, under 60% seen once.

V and J are TRBV29-1 and TRBJ2-5; possible D gene TRBD2, 5 bases. The specimen was peripheral blood or thyroid tissue (not recorded which). This TCR derives from a woman aged 18-29 years with Graves' hyperthyroidism. CDR3 sequence (DNA): TGCAGCGCCCCATCCCGAGGGCCTACCATCCCAGAGACCCAGTACTTC. Its translation: CSAPSRGPTIPETQYF.